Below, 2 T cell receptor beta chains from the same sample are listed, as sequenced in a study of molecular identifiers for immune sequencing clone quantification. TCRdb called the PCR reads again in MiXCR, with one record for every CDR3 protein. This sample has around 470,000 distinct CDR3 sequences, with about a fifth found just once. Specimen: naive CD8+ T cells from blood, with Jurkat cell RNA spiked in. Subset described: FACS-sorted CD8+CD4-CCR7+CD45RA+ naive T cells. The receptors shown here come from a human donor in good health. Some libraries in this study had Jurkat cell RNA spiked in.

The CDR3 DNA follows: TGTGCCAGCAGTTTATTGACCGCCGCGGCCTGGGAGCAGTACTTC. Its protein is CASSLLTAAAWEQYF. The rearrangement joins TRBV28 to TRBJ2-7, with D unclear. This CDR3 has 15 amino acids. Deletions cut 1 base from V and 7 bases from J, with 17 bases between. Germline V gives CDR1 MDHEN, CDR2 SYDVKM.

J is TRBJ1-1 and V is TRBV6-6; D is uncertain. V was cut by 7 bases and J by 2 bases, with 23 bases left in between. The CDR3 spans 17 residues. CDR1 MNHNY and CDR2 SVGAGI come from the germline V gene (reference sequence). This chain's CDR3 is CASKGEPLIGINTEAFF. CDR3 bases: TGTGCCAGCAAGGGTGAGCCACTAATCGGGATAAACACTGAAGCTTTCTTT.